This T cell receptor (beta chain) was observed in a study of cytomegalovirus exposure and HLA in healthy donors. General observations from the study: Rare TCR sequences dominated, though some public TCRs recurred in many donors. 164 TCR beta chains were listed as cytomegalovirus-associated.

Comments on this clone: Its cognate antigen is unknown.

Clones were sequenced by immunoSEQ multiplex PCR, and TCRdb holds only the in-frame ones, with some missing. This sample has 130,000 to 150,000 clones, with 84% found just once. CDR3 length: 14 amino acids. With 6 bases clipped from V and 2 bases from J, the junction kept 3 bases outside the gene matches. The V gene's germline CDR1 is LNHDA and CDR2 SQIVND (reference sequence). The sample taken for sequencing was PBMCs. V gene TRBV19 combines with J gene TRBJ1-1; TRBD1 agrees at 10 bases. This TCR was sampled from a woman younger than 45 in good health and CMV-seronegative. The CDR3 loop reads CASRGQGFNTEAFF. CDR3 DNA: TGTGCCAGTAGGGGACAGGGGTTTAACACTGAAGCTTTCTTT.